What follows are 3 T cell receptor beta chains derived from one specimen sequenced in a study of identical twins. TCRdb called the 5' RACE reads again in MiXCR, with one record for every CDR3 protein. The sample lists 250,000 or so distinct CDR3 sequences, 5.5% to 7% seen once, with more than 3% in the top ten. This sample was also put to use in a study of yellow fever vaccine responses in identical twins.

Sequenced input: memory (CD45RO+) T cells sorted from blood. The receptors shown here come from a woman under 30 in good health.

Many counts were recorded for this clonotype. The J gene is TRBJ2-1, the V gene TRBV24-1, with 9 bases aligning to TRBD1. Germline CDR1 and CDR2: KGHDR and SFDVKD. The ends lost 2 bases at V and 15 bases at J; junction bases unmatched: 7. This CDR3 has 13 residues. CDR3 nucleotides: TGTGCCACCAGTGATTCGTCGGGACAGGGTAGGTTCTTC. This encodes CATSDSSGQGRFF.

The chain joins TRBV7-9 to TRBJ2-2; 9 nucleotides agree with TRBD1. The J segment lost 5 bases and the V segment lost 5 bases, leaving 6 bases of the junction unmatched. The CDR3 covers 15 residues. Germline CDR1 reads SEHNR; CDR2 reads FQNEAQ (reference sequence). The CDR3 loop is CASSATGGGTGELFF. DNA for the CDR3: TGTGCCAGCAGCGCCACAGGGGGCGGAACCGGGGAGCTGTTTTTT.

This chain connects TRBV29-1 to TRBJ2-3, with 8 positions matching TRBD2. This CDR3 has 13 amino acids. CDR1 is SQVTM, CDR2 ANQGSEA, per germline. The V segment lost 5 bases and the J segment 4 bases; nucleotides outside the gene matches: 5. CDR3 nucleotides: TGCAGCGTTTCGGCGGGAGGTTCAGATACGCAGTATTTT. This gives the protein CSVSAGGSDTQYF.